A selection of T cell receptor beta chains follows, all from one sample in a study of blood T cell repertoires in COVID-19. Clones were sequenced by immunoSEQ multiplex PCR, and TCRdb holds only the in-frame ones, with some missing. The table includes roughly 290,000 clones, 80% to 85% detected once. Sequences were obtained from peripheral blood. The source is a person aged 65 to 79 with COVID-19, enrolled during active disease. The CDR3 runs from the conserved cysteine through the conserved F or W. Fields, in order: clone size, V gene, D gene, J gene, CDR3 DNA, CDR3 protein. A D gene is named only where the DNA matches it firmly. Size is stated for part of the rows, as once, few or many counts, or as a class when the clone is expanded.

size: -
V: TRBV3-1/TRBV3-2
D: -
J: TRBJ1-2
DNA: TGTGCCAGCAGCCTTTGGGGAGATGGCTACACCTTC
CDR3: CASSLWGDGYTF

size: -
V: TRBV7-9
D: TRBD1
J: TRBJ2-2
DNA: TGTGCCAGCAGCTCTAGGACAGGGGTGAACGGGGAGCTGTTTTTT
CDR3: CASSSRTGVNGELFF

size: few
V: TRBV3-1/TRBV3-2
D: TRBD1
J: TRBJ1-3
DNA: TGTGCCAGCAGCCAGGACCTGAACAGGGGTTCTGGAAACACCATATATTTT
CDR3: CASSQDLNRGSGNTIYF

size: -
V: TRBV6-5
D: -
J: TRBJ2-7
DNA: TGTGCCAGCTCCCGAAGGGGTGGGGGGGCTCGGGAGCAGTACTTC
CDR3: CASSRRGGGAREQYF

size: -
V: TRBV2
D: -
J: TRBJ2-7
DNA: TGTGCCAGCGAACGACAGGTCTACGAGCAGTACTTC
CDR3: CASERQVYEQYF

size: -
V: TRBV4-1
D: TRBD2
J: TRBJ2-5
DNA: TGCGCCAGCAGCCAAGAACAAGGGACTAGCCGCCCGACCCAGTACTTC
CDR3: CASSQEQGTSRPTQYF

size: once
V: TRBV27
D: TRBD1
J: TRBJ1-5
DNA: TGTGCCAGCAGTTTAAAGGGGGCGCGCCAGCCCCAGCATTTT
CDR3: CASSLKGARQPQHF

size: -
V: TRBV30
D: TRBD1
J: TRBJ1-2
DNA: TGTGCCTGGAGTGGGGGACAGATCGGCTACACCTTC
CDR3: CAWSGGQIGYTF

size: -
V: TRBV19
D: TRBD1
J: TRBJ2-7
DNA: TGTGCCAGTAGTGCCCGACAGGGTTCAAGCGAGCAGTACTTC
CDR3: CASSARQGSSEQYF

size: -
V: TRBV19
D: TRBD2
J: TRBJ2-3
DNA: TGTGCCAGTAGTTCCCCCCGTGGCGGGAGGGCAACCGATACGCAGTATTTT
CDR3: CASSSPRGGRATDTQYF

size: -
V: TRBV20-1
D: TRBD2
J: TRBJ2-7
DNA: TGCAGTGCTAGTCCTAGCGGGGGATTGAGAGCCTACGAGCAGTACTTC
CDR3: CSASPSGGLRAYEQYF

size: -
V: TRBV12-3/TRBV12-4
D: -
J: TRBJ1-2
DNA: TGTGCCAGCAGTCAGGGACTCTATGGCTACACCTTC
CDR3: CASSQGLYGYTF

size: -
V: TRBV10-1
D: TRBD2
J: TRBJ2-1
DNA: TGCGCCGCCACCGGGGGGTGCTATGAGCAGTTCTTC
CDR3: CAATGGCYEQFF

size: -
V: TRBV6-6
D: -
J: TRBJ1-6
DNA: TGTGCCAGCAGTTACATAGAAGATAATTCACCCCTCCACTTT
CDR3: CASSYIEDNSPLHF

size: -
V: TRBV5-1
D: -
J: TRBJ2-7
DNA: TGCGCCAGCAGCCTACAATCGACCGGACAACGGGAGCAGTACTTC
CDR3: CASSLQSTGQREQYF

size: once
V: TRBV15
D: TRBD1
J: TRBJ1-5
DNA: TGTGCCACCAGCAGAGATCGGATCAGGGGGGTTCAGCCCCAGCATTTT
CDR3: CATSRDRIRGVQPQHF

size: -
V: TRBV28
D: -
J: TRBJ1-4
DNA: TGTGCCAGCAGTTCCAACCGCGCAACAGGGCTCGGACGAGAAAAACTGTTTTTT
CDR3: CASSSNRATGLGREKLFF

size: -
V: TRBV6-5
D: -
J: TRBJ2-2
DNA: TGTGCCGCTGGCCCAGGGGCAAGCACCGGGGAGCTGTTTTTT
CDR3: CAAGPGASTGELFF

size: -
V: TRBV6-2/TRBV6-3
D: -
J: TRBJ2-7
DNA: TGTGCCAGCAGTTACCAGGCGACCTACGAGCAGTACTTC
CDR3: CASSYQATYEQYF

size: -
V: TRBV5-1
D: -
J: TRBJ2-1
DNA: TGCGCCAGCAGCTTGGAGGCGGGCTCCTACAATGAGCAGTTCTTC
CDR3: CASSLEAGSYNEQFF

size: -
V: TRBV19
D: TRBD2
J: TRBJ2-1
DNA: TGTGCCAGTAGTTCACGGACTAGCGGGGGATCTGAGCAGTTCTTC
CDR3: CASSSRTSGGSEQFF

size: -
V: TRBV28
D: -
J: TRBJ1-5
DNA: TGTGCCAGCAGTTTGTTCGGCGGTCAGCCCCAGCATTTT
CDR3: CASSLFGGQPQHF

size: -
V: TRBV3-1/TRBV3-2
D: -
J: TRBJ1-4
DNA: TGTGCCAGCAGCCAAACACGATCAGGTGAAAAACTGTTTTTT
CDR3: CASSQTRSGEKLFF

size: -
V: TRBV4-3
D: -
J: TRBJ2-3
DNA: TGCGCCAGCAGCCAAGGAAAGTTTGGGCTTGGCACAGATACGCAGTATTTT
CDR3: CASSQGKFGLGTDTQYF

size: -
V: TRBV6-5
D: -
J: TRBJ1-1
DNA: TGTGCCAGCAGCTCCAGGACTCAACACACTGAAGCTTTCTTT
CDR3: CASSSRTQHTEAFF

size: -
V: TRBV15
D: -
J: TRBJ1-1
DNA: TGTGCCACCAGCAGCAGAGGCGCCGAGTGGACTGAAGCTTTCTTT
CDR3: CATSSRGAEWTEAFF

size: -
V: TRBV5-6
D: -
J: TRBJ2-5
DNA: TGTGCCAGCAGCCCGGGGAAGTCGGTACTAGTTAGTAACTTC
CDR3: CASSPGKSVLVSNF

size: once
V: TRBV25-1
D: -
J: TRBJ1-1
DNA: TGTGCCAGCAGTGATATATACAGTTGGGTTGGAGCTTTCTTT
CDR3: CASSDIYSWVGAFF

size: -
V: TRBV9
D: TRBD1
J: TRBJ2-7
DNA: TGTGCCAGCAGCGTAGGTAGGACAGGGAGGTACGAGCAGTACTTC
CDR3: CASSVGRTGRYEQYF

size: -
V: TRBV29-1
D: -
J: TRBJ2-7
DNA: TGCAGCGTTGAGAGGGGGACCTACGAGCAGTACTTC
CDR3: CSVERGTYEQYF

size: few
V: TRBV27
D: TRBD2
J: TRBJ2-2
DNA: TGTGCCAGCAGTTTTAGCGGGCTCACCGGGGAGCTGTTTTTT
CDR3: CASSFSGLTGELFF

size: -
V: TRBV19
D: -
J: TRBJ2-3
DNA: TGTGCCAGTAGTGCAACAAAGCGGGTTGGGATAGATACGCAGTATTTT
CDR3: CASSATKRVGIDTQYF

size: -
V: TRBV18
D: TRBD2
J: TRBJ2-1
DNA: TGTGCCAGCTCACGATCGACTAGCGGGATGATCAATGAGCAGTTCTTC
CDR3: CASSRSTSGMINEQFF

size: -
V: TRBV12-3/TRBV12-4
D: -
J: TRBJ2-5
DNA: TGTGCCAGCAGTTTAGGCGGCCAAGAGACCCAGTACTTC
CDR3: CASSLGGQETQYF

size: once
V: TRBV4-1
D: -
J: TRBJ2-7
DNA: TGCGCCAGCAGCCAAGAGGAGGTTTTCTACGAGCAGTACTTC
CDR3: CASSQEEVFYEQYF

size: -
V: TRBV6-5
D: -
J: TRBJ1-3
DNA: TGTGCCAGCACCCGCGGAGGAAACACCATATATTTT
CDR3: CASTRGGNTIYF

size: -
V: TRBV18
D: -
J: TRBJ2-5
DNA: TGTGCCAGCTCACCACGTCGGGACACCCAAGAGACCCAGTACTTC
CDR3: CASSPRRDTQETQYF

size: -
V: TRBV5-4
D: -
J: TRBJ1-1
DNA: TGTGCCAGCAGCTTGGACAGGGACACTGAAGCTTTCTTT
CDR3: CASSLDRDTEAFF

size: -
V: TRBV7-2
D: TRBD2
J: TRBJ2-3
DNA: TGTGCCAGCAGCTTAGTGCGGGCTAGCGGGGGGGCAATTCCGTTT
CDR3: CASSLVRASGGAIPF

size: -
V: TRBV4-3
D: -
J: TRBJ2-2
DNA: TGCGCCAGCAGCCAAGGATGGGGAGCCGGGGAGCTGTTTTTT
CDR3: CASSQGWGAGELFF

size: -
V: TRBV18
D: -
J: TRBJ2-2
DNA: TGTGCCAGCTCACCAGAGGGCACCGGGGAGCTGTTTTTT
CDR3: CASSPEGTGELFF

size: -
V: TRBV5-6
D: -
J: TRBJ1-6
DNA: TGTGCCAGCAGCCAGACTCCTAATTCACCCCTCCACTTT
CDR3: CASSQTPNSPLHF

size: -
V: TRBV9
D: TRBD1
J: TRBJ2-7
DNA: TGTGCCAGCAGCGTAGGGACAGGTTTCTACGAGCAGTACTTC
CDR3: CASSVGTGFYEQYF